A single sample gave rise to the 3 T cell receptor beta chains below, sequenced in a study of T cell responses to AZD1222 COVID-19 vaccine. Clones were read by immunoSEQ multiplex PCR, and TCRdb kept only the in-frame ones, dropping some. The sample consists of under 200,000 clones, roughly 86% of them appearing once. The material was peripheral blood, obtained on day 0 of AZD1222 vaccination. These receptors came from an adult in good health.

The chain carries TRBV4-3 and TRBJ2-7; 8 bases line up with TRBD1. CDR1 and CDR2 (germline): LGHNA, YSLEER. The CDR3 totals 14 residues. J lost 3 bases, V lost 4 bases, and 5 bases had no gene match. This CDR3 is CASSLYRGDYEQYF. DNA of the CDR3: TGCGCCAGCAGCCTCTACAGGGGGGACTACGAGCAGTACTTC.

This chain joins TRBV5-6 and TRBJ1-2; D ambiguous. The germline V and J ends were trimmed by 0 bases and 7 bases, with 4 bases remaining between them. This CDR3 region has 11 residues. Germline V CDR1 and CDR2: SGHDT, YYEEEE. The CDR3 DNA reads TGTGCCAGCAGCTTGGACGTTGGCTACACCTTC. Protein product: CASSLDVGYTF.

Written as DNA, the CDR3 is TGCAGCGTGACCGGAACTAGCGGCAATGAGCAGTTCTTC. Encoded protein: CSVTGTSGNEQFF. The J gene is TRBJ2-1, the V gene TRBV29-1; 8 nucleotides agree with TRBD2. CDR3 length: 13 amino acids. Germline V gene sequence: CDR1 SQVTM, CDR2 ANQGSEA. V trimming: 6 bases; J trimming: 6 bases; junction bases outside the gene matches: 7.